What follows is one T cell receptor beta chain and its context. J lost 4 bases, V lost 6 bases, and 1 base had no gene match. Per the germline V gene, CDR1 is MNHEY and CDR2 is SVGAGI. The CDR3 length is 12 residues. In the source study's methods: Amplification of reference gene primers provided the estimated nucleated cell counts. Using immunoSEQ multiplex PCR, the repertoire was profiled, and TCRdb retains in-frame clones only, with some absent. The DNA was the basis for D and trimming; V, J and clone size are from that table. This sample carries roughly 44,000 clones, roughly 90% of them seen once, and the ten largest clones take under 15%. This entry comes from a study of blood T cell repertoires in COVID-19.

The receptor was isolated from a man older than 75 with acute or convalescent COVID-19. This chain uses TRBV6-5 with TRBJ1-2; the match to TRBD1 covers 8 bases. Sequenced input: peripheral blood. The CDR3 loop reads CASSRGPYGYTF. The CDR3 bases are TGTGCCAGCAGCAGGGGGCCCTATGGCTACACCTTC.